The 5 T cell receptor beta chains below were found in one sample sequenced in a study of blood T cell repertoires in COVID-19. Data came from immunoSEQ multiplex PCR; TCRdb stores just in-frame clones and leaves some out. The sample comprises 300,000 to 350,000 clones, around 83% of which are singletons, and 2.5% to 3% rests with the top ten. The sequenced sample was peripheral blood. The receptors here all came from a man younger than 45 with active or convalescent COVID-19.

The chain recombines TRBV6-5 with TRBJ1-1; D is undetermined. Germline V lookup: CDR1 MNHEY, CDR2 SVGAGI. Trimming shortened V by 6 bases and J by 7 bases, and 9 bases separated the two germline ends. The CDR3 consists of 11 residues. CDR3 in DNA: TGTGCCAGCAGGCGACAAGGTGAAGCTTTCTTT. Translated, it gives CASRRQGEAFF.

This chain links TRBV28 with TRBJ1-6; no reliable D call. Germline V lookup: CDR1 MDHEN, CDR2 SYDVKM. The V end was cut by 8 bases, the J end by 7 bases, with 12 bases between. CDR3 length: 13 residues. CDR3 sequence: CASGRVGNSPLHF. CDR3 DNA: TGTGCCAGCGGGCGGGTGGGCAATTCACCCCTCCACTTT.

The V gene is TRBV29-1, the J gene TRBJ1-2; D gene unclear. Trimming left V 1 base short and J 3 bases short, with 6 bases between. This CDR3 comprises 12 residues. The germline gives CDR1 SQVTM, CDR2 ANQGSEA. CDR3 in DNA: TGCAGCGTTGAAGCTCGTCACTATGGCTACACCTTC. The encoded protein is CSVEARHYGYTF.

The chain employs TRBV9 and TRBJ2-1, with 9 bases fitting TRBD2. The trim removed 3 bases at V and 7 bases at J, leaving 8 bases unmatched. Germline CDR1 SGDLS, CDR2 YYNGEE. This CDR3 has 15 amino acids. CDR3 region: CASSADSGSGNEQFF. DNA for the CDR3: TGTGCCAGCAGCGCCGATAGCGGGAGCGGGAATGAGCAGTTCTTC.

The chain employs TRBV3-1 (or the pseudogene TRBV3-2) and TRBJ1-1, with D uncertain. V was cut by 1 base and J by 3 bases, with 21 bases left in between. The CDR3 is 18 amino acids. The V gene's germline CDR1 is LGHDT and CDR2 YNNKEL (reference sequence). The CDR3 reads CASSQADPIYRRDTEAFF. DNA of the CDR3: TGTGCCAGCAGCCAAGCCGATCCTATTTATCGACGGGACACTGAAGCTTTCTTT.